A single sample is the source of the 28 T cell receptor beta chains below, sequenced in a study of identical twins. One entry per CDR3 protein, called by TCRdb with MiXCR from the 5' RACE reads. Of roughly 1,500,000 distinct CDR3 sequences detected, less than 40% appear once; the ten largest clones hold under 0.35%. The sample consisted of cord blood. Source of these receptors: a newborn girl in good health.

V is TRBV20-1 and J is TRBJ2-5; a weak D match, TRBD2 (5 bases). The CDR3 is 11 amino acids. CDR1 DFQATT and CDR2 SNEGSKA come from the germline V gene (reference sequence). The CDR3 nucleotides are TGCGGGAGCTGGGTCCAAGAGACCCAGTACTTC. Its translation: CGSWVQETQYF.

This chain links TRBV7-2 with TRBJ2-7; tentatively, D is TRBD2 (5 bases). From germline, CDR1 is SGHTA and CDR2 FQGNSA. This CDR3 comprises 15 residues. V lost 0 bases and J lost 3, with 12 bases in between. CDR3 residues: CASSLAREGYYEQYF. The CDR3 coding sequence is TGTGCCAGCAGCTTAGCGCGAGAGGGCTACTACGAGCAGTACTTC.

This clonotype has just a few counts. The rearrangement links TRBV7-6 to TRBJ1-4; 7 bases agree with TRBD1. Trimming removed 5 bases from V and 2 bases from J; junction bases left unmatched: 8. Germline V gives CDR1 SGHVS, CDR2 FNYEAQ. The CDR3 is 16 amino acids. The CDR3 nucleotides are TGTGCCAGCAGCCAGACAGGGCTGGGGACTAATGAAAAACTGTTTTTT. This sequence encodes CASSQTGLGTNEKLFF.

In this sample, this clonotype turned up a few times. A much larger clone is a single base away; this may be a read error. The chain has TRBV5-6 and TRBJ1-2; D call uncertain. With 2 bases removed from V and 4 bases from J, the gap between germline ends came to 6 bases. CDR3 size: 12 residues. From germline, CDR1 is SGHDT and CDR2 YYEEEE. The CDR3 reads CASSLLAYGYTF. DNA of the CDR3: TGTGCCAGCAGCTTACTCGCCTATGGCTACACCTTC.

The rearrangement joins TRBV3-1 to TRBJ2-5, with 8 bases fitting TRBD1. Germline assignment: CDR1 LGHDT and CDR2 YNNKEL (reference sequence). The CDR3 length is 15 residues. Unmatched junction bases numbered 8, after V lost 4 bases and J lost 4 bases. CDR3 in amino acids: CASSRAQGVGETQYF. The CDR3 DNA follows: TGTGCCAGCAGCCGAGCACAGGGGGTTGGAGAGACCCAGTACTTC.

Written as DNA, the CDR3 is TGTGCCAGCAGCCTAGGGGAGTCTACGCAGTATTTT. The encoded protein is CASSLGESTQYF. V usage is TRBV27 and J usage is TRBJ2-3; D possibly matches TRBD1 or TRBD2 (5 bases each). Germline CDR1 MNHEY, CDR2 SMNVEV (reference sequence). V was shortened by 6 bases and J by 8 bases, with 12 bases between the two germline ends. This CDR3 spans 12 amino acids.

The CDR3 region has the DNA TGCGCCAGCAGTGGGCCGCCGGGAGGGGCGAACACTGAAGCTTTCTTT. Its protein is CASSGPPGGANTEAFF. This rearrangement joins TRBV10-1 to TRBJ1-1; a weak D match, TRBD1 (5 bases). This CDR3 is built from 16 residues. The germline CDR1 and CDR2 sequences are WNHNN and SYGVQD (reference sequence). The V and J ends lost 4 bases and 1 base respectively, with 16 bases between them.

The V call is TRBV6-1, the J call TRBJ2-2; 9 bases are shared with TRBD1. Unmatched junction bases numbered 4, after V lost 3 bases and J lost 5 bases. CDR3 length: 15 amino acids. The germline CDR1 and CDR2 sequences are MNHNS and SASEGT. CDR3 DNA sequence: TGTGCCAGCAGTGAGGGACAGGGAACTACCGGGGAGCTGTTTTTT. This encodes CASSEGQGTTGELFF.

V and J are TRBV11-2 and TRBJ2-2; TRBD1 aligns across 10 bases. The CDR3 has 18 amino acids. The V gene end was trimmed by 4 bases and the J gene end by 2 bases; junction bases not matched to a gene: 10. Germline CDR1 SGHAT, CDR2 FQNNGV. The CDR3 region is CASSYIWGQGQNTGELFF. CDR3 coding DNA: TGTGCCAGCAGCTATATATGGGGACAGGGGCAAAACACCGGGGAGCTGTTTTTT.

This clonotype turned up a few times. The rearrangement uses TRBV6-6 and TRBJ1-1; TRBD1 might be the D (6 bases). The CDR3 sequence is 16 residues long. Germline CDR1 MNHNY, CDR2 SVGAGI (reference sequence). V gave up 2 bases and J gave up 3 bases, with 16 bases separating them. CDR3 in amino acids: CASSYRRGRGDTEAFF. The CDR3 nucleotides read TGTGCCAGCAGTTACCGCCGGGGCAGGGGAGACACTGAAGCTTTCTTT.

The V call is TRBV20-1, the J call TRBJ2-1; TRBD2 agrees at 8 bases. The germline gives CDR1 DFQATT, CDR2 SNEGSKA (reference sequence). J was trimmed by 3 bases and V by 5 bases; bases with no gene match: 6. The CDR3 contains 14 residues. This CDR3 is CSAGREGLYNEQFF. CDR3 coding DNA: TGCAGTGCTGGTCGGGAGGGCCTCTACAATGAGCAGTTCTTC.

This clonotype has just a few counts. The rearrangement links TRBV5-6 to TRBJ2-3; 7 positions match TRBD2. The CDR3 is 15 residues long. Germline V CDR1 and CDR2: SGHDT, YYEEEE. J was trimmed by 2 bases and V by 4 bases; bases with no gene match: 7. The CDR3 sequence: CASSTAGVHTDTQYF. DNA for the CDR3: TGTGCCAGCAGCACTGCGGGGGTTCACACAGATACGCAGTATTTT.

The sample holds a few counts of this clonotype. The chain joins TRBV27 to TRBJ2-1, with D perhaps TRBD2 (6 bases). The CDR3 sequence is 17 residues long. CDR1 is MNHEY and CDR2 is SMNVEV in the germline V gene (reference sequence). V was trimmed by 3 bases and J by 1 base, leaving 16 bases between them. In nucleotides, the CDR3 is TGTGCCAGCAGTTTGCGTCTCGCGGGAAGGTCCTACAATGAGCAGTTCTTC. It yields the protein CASSLRLAGRSYNEQFF.

This clonotype was observed a few times. J is TRBJ1-2 and V is TRBV6-5; TRBD1 agrees at 8 bases. The CDR3 length is 13 residues. Germline values: CDR1 MNHEY, CDR2 SVGAGI. V was pared by 0 bases and J by 8 bases, with 2 bases of the junction left unmatched. Here the CDR3 reads CASSYSDREGYTF. Here the CDR3 DNA reads TGTGCCAGCAGTTACTCGGACAGGGAGGGCTACACCTTC.

This clonotype came up many times. The rearrangement uses TRBV7-9 and TRBJ2-5, with D possibly being TRBD2 (5 bases). The V end lost 1 base, the J end lost 5 bases, and 14 bases lay between the germline ends. The CDR3 sequence is 15 residues long. Per germline, CDR1 SEHNR and CDR2 FQNEAQ (reference sequence). CDR3 nucleotide sequence: TGTGCCAGCAGCTTAGTTTCCGGAGGTTTGGAGACCCAGTACTTC. It is translated as CASSLVSGGLETQYF.

The V gene is TRBV29-1, the J gene TRBJ2-7; a weak D match, TRBD1 (6 bases). Deletions cut 4 bases from V and 6 bases from J, with 13 bases between. The CDR3 runs to 12 residues. Per the germline V gene, CDR1 is SQVTM and CDR2 is ANQGSEA. The CDR3 DNA is TGCAGCGTTGCCTCCGGGACAACCGAGCAGTACTTC. It codes for CSVASGTTEQYF.

This clonotype showed up just a few times. The genes are TRBV20-1 and TRBJ2-4, with D unclear. TRBJ2-7 matches the DNA end more closely, so the J call is doubtful. The CDR3 contains 9 residues. Per the germline V gene, CDR1 is DFQATT and CDR2 is SNEGSKA (reference sequence). CDR3 sequence (DNA): TGCAGTGCAGAACACGAGCAGTACTTC. Its protein product is CSAEHEQYF.

There are a few counts of this clonotype. The chain links TRBV7-2 to TRBJ2-3; 10 nucleotides match TRBD1. The junction had 10 bases not matched to a gene; V was cut back by 5 bases and J by 2 bases. Germline V CDR1 and CDR2: SGHTA, FQGNSA. The CDR3 covers 17 residues. Here the CDR3 reads CASSPRQGAKSTDTQYF. In nucleotides, the CDR3 is TGTGCCAGCAGCCCGAGACAGGGGGCAAAATCCACAGATACGCAGTATTTT.

The rearrangement joins TRBV2 to TRBJ1-1; a possible D gene is TRBD1 (5 bases). This CDR3 spans 12 amino acids. Germline-derived CDR1 and CDR2 are SNHLY and FYNNEI. V shed 6 bases and J shed 7 bases, with 12 bases lying between them. CDR3 in amino acids: CASSYGQVEAFF. CDR3 nucleotide sequence: TGTGCCAGCAGCTACGGACAAGTTGAAGCTTTCTTT.

This clonotype appeared many times. The CDR3 region is CASSFTSGRNEQYF. As DNA, the CDR3 is TGTGCCAGCAGTTTTACTAGCGGGAGGAACGAGCAGTACTTC. This chain uses TRBV28 with TRBJ2-7; TRBD2 matches 12 bases. With V trimmed by 3 bases and J by 5 bases, 2 bases remained unmatched. This CDR3 is 14 amino acids long. The germline V gene has CDR1 MDHEN and CDR2 SYDVKM.

This clonotype came up once. The chain is built from TRBV7-9 and TRBJ2-5; 7 bases agree with TRBD2. This CDR3 contains 17 residues. Germline CDR1 reads SEHNR; CDR2 reads FQNEAQ (reference sequence). Losses at the gene ends were 4 bases for V and 5 bases for J; bases not matched to a gene: 16. The DNA of the CDR3 is TGTGCCAGCAGCTCGACCCTACTAGCGCTGGCGGGTGAGACCCAGTACTTC. This codes for CASSSTLLALAGETQYF.

V usage is TRBV7-2 and J usage is TRBJ1-2; the D is unclear. The CDR3 is 15 residues long. V shed 3 bases and J shed 0 bases, with 11 bases lying between them. The germline V gene encodes CDR1 SGHTA and CDR2 FQGNSA. The CDR3 DNA reads TGTGCCAGCAGCTTCATTCCCGGGACTAACTATGGCTACACCTTC. Residues: CASSFIPGTNYGYTF.

This clonotype was counted between two and nine times. The chain employs TRBV20-1 and TRBJ2-7; TRBD2 matches 14 bases. V trimming: 6 bases; J trimming: 6 bases; junction bases outside the gene matches: 7. The CDR3 is 14 residues long. The V gene's germline CDR1 is DFQATT and CDR2 SNEGSKA (reference sequence). The CDR3 protein is CSARTSGRRSEQYF. The DNA of the CDR3 is TGCAGTGCCAGGACTAGCGGGAGGAGAAGCGAGCAGTACTTC.

This clonotype was observed a handful of times. This sequence joins TRBV6-1 and TRBJ2-7; D may be TRBD1 or TRBD2 (5 bases each). The germline V gene encodes CDR1 MNHNS and CDR2 SASEGT. Trimming removed 7 bases at V and 4 bases at J, with 17 bases between. This CDR3 is built from 14 residues. The CDR3 region is CASTPGAVGYEQYF. CDR3 in DNA: TGTGCCAGCACGCCCGGGGCCGTAGGTTACGAGCAGTACTTC.

This clonotype was seen at least ten times. This rearrangement joins TRBV29-1 to TRBJ2-7; 8 bases align to TRBD1. V dropped 5 bases and J dropped 2; count of bases not matched to a gene: 11. The germline V gene encodes CDR1 SQVTM and CDR2 ANQGSEA. The CDR3 extends over 15 amino acids. CDR3 protein: CSVSQDRELAYEQYF. CDR3 nucleotide sequence: TGCAGCGTTTCCCAGGACAGGGAACTCGCCTACGAGCAGTACTTC.

This rearrangement joins TRBV6-6 to TRBJ2-7; 7 bases line up with TRBD1. Unmatched junction bases numbered 12, after V lost 7 bases and J lost 9 bases. CDR3 length: 13 amino acids. Germline values: CDR1 MNHNY, CDR2 SVGAGI (reference sequence). The CDR3 sequence: CASIRQGRHGQYF. DNA for the CDR3: TGTGCCAGCATTCGACAGGGTCGACACGGGCAGTACTTC.

In the case of this clonotype: One junction end does not reproduce the germline sequence, and a read error may be involved. The chain joins TRBV2 to TRBJ2-1; 9 bases fit TRBD2. The CDR3 extends over 15 amino acids. The germline V gene encodes CDR1 SNHLY and CDR2 FYNNEI. In DNA form, the CDR3 reads TGTCCCAGCAGTCAGACTAGCGGCTCCTACAATGAGCAGTTCTTC. Translating gives CPSSQTSGSYNEQFF.

This chain joins TRBV20-1 and TRBJ1-6; D is uncertain. The CDR3 runs to 16 residues. The V end was cut by 6 bases, the J end by 4 bases, with 19 bases between. Looked up from germline, CDR1 is DFQATT and CDR2 is SNEGSKA (reference sequence). The CDR3, as DNA: TGCAGTGCGCCAGAGGGCAGGTGGTGGTATAATTCACCCCTCCACTTT. It specifies CSAPEGRWWYNSPLHF.